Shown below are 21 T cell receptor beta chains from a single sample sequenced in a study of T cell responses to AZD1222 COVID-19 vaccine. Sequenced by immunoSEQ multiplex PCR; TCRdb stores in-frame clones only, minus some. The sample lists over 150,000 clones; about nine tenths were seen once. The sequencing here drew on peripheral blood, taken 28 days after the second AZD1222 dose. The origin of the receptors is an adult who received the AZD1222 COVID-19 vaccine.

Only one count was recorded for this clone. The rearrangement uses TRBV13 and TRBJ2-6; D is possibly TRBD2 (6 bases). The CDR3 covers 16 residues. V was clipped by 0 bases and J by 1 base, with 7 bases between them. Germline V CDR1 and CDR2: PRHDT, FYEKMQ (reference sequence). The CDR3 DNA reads TGTGCCAGCAGCTTAGGCGGGGGATCTGGGGCCAACGTCCTGACTTTC. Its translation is CASSLGGGSGANVLTF.

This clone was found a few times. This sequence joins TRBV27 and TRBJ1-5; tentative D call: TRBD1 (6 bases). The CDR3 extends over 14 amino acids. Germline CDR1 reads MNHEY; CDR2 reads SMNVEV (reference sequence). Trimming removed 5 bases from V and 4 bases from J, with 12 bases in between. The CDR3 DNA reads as TGTGCCAGCAGTACCCTCGGGACAAATCAGCCCCAGCATTTT. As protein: CASSTLGTNQPQHF.

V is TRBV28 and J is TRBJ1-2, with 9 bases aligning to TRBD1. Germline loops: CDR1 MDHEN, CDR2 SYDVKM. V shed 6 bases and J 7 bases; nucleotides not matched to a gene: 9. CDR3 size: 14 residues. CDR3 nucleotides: TGTGCCAGCAGAACTTCCGGGACAGGGAGTGGCTACACCTTC. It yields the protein CASRTSGTGSGYTF.

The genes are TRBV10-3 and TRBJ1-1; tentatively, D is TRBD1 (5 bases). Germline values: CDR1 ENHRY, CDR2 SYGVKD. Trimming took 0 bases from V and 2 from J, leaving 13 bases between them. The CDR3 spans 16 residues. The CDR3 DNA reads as TGTGCCATCAGTGAGTCGGGGTTGGGGCTAAACACTGAAGCTTTCTTT. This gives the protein CAISESGLGLNTEAFF.

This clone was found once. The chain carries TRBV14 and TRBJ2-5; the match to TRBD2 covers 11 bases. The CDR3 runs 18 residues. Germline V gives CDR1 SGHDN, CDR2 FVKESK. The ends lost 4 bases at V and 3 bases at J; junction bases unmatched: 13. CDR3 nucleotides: TGTGCCAGCAGCCCCTCCCTCTCTAGCGGGAGGCTCAAAGAGACCCAGTACTTC. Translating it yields CASSPSLSSGRLKETQYF.

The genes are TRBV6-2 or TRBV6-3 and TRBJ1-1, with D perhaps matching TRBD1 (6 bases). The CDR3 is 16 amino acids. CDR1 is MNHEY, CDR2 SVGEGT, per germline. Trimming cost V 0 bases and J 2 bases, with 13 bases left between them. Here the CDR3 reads CASSYSSTGLNTEAFF. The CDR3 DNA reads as TGTGCCAGCAGTTACTCGTCGACAGGATTAAACACTGAAGCTTTCTTT.

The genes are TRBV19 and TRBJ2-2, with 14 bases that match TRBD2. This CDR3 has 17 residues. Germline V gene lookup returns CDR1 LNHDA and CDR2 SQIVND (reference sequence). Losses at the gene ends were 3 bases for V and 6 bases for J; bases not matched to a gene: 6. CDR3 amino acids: CASSITTSGRASGELFF. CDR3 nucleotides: TGTGCCAGTAGTATTACGACTAGCGGGAGGGCATCCGGGGAGCTGTTTTTT.

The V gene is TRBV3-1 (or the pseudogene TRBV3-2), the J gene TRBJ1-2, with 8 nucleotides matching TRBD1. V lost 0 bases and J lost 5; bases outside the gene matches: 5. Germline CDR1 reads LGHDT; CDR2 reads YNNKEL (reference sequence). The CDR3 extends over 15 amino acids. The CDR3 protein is CASSQDAGGRYGYTF. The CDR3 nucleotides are TGTGCCAGCAGCCAAGATGCAGGGGGCAGGTATGGCTACACCTTC.

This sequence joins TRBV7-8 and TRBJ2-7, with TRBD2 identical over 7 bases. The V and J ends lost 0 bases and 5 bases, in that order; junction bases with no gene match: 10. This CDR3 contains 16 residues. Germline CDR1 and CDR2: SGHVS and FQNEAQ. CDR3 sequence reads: CASSLARREIDHEQYF. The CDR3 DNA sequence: TGTGCCAGCAGCTTAGCGCGGCGGGAGATCGACCACGAGCAGTACTTC.

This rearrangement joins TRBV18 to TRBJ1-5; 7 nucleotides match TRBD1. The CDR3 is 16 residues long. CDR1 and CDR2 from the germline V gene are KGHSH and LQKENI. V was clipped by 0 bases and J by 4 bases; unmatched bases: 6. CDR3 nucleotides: TGTGCCAGCTCACCACCGAACAGGGGAGAGAATCAGCCCCAGCATTTT. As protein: CASSPPNRGENQPQHF.

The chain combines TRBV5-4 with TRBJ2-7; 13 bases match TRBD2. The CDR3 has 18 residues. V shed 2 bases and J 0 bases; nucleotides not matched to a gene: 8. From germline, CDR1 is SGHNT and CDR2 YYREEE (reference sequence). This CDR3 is CASSLGPGLAGASYEQYF. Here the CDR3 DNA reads TGTGCCAGCAGCTTAGGGCCCGGACTAGCGGGAGCCTCCTACGAGCAGTACTTC.

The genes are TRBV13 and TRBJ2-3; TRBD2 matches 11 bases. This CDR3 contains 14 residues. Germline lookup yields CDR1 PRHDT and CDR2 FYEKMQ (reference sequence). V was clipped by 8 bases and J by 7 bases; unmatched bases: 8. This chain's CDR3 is CASRIAGGRYTQYF. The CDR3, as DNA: TGTGCCAGCCGGATAGCGGGAGGGCGTTATACGCAGTATTTT.

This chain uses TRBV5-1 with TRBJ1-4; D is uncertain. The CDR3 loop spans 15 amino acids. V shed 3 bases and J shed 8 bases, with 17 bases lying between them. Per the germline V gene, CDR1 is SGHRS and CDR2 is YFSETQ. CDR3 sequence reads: CASSWVWGGEEKLFF. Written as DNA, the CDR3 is TGCGCCAGCAGCTGGGTATGGGGAGGAGAGGAAAAACTGTTTTTT.

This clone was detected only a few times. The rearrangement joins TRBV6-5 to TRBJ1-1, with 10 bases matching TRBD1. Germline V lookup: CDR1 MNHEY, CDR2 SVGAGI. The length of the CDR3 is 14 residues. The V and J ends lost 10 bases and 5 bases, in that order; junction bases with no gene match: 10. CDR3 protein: CATTIGQGGTEAFF. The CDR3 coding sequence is TGTGCCACCACGATCGGACAGGGGGGGACTGAAGCTTTCTTT.

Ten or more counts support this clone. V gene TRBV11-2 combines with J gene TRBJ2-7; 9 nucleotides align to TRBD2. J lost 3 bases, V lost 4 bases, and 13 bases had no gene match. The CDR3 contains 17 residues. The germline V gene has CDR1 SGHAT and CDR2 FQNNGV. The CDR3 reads CASSSAEAGGPHYEQYF. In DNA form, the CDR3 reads TGTGCCAGCAGCTCCGCCGAGGCGGGAGGGCCACACTACGAGCAGTACTTC.

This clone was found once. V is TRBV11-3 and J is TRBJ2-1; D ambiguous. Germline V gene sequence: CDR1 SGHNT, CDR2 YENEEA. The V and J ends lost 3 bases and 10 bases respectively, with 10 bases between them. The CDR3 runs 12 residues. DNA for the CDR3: TGTGCCAGCAGCTTCCGTCCGAGCGAGCAGTTCTTC. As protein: CASSFRPSEQFF.

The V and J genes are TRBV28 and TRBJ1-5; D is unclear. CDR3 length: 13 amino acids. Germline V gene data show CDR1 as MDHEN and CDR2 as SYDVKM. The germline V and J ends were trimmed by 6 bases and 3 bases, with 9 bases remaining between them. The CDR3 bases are TGTGCCAGCAGCACCAAACTCAATCAGCCCCAGCATTTT. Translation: CASSTKLNQPQHF.

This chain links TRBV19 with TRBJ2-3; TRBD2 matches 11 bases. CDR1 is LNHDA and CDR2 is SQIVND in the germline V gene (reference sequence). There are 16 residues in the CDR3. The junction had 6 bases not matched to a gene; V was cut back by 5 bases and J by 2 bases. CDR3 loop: CASSLTSGSLTDTQYF. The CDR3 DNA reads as TGTGCCAGTAGTTTAACTAGCGGGAGTCTCACAGATACGCAGTATTTT.

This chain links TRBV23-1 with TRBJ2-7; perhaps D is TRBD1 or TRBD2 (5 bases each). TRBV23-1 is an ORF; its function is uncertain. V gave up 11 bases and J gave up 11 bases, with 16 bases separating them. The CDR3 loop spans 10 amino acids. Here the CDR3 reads CAEGPSVEYF. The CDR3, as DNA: TGCGCCGAGGGGCCATCGGTTGAGTACTTC.

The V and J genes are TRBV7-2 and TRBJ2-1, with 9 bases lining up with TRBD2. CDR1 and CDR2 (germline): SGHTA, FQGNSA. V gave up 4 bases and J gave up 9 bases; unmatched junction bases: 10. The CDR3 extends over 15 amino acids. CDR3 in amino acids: CASSSLAGVPGEQFF. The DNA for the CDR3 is TGTGCCAGCAGCTCCTTAGCGGGAGTCCCCGGTGAGCAGTTCTTC. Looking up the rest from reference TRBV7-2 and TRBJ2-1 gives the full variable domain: GAGVSQSPSNKVTEKGKDVELRCDPISGHTALYWYRQSLGQGLEFLIYFQGNSAPDKSGLPSDRFSAERTGGSVSTLTIQRTQQEDSAVYLCASSSLAGVPGEQFFGPGTRLTVL.

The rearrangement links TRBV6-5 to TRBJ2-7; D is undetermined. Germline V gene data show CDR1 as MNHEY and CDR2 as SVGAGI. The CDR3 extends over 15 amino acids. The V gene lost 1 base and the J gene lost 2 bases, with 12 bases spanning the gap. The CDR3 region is CASSYLRPAAYEQYF. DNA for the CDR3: TGTGCCAGCAGTTACTTAAGGCCCGCGGCCTACGAGCAGTACTTC.